This TCR beta chain is drawn from a study of graft-versus-host responses after intestinal transplantation. Study as a whole: Recipients across the board were started on anti-thymocyte globulin induction, then kept on tacrolimus and steroids for about 3 years.

Findings of the study overall: Peak circulating GvH clone levels were associated with early post-transplant HvG declines. Recipient bone marrow held GvH clones, some seen earlier in ileum or blood.

As to this clone: As yet, its antigen is unknown.

Generated by immunoSEQ multiplex PCR, the TCRdb table keeps only in-frame clones and is missing some. There are around 54,000 clones in the sample; about 90% occur only once, and approximately 5% lies in the top ten. The CDR3 runs 13 residues. V was shortened by 4 bases and J by 3 bases, with 13 bases between the two germline ends. CDR1 and CDR2 from the germline V gene are GTSNPN and SVGIG (reference sequence). This clonotype originated in a human patient who received an intestinal transplant, so some T cells may come from the graft donor. Material: PBMCs, obtained approximately 660 days after intestinal transplant. The chain carries TRBV30 and TRBJ2-7, with D tentatively TRBD2 (7 bases). The chain's CDR3 is CAWMGGGGYEQYF. The CDR3 DNA reads TGTGCCTGGATGGGGGGGGGCGGCTACGAGCAGTACTTC. Filled out from reference TRBV30 and TRBJ2-7, the complete variable domain reads SQTIHQWPATLVQPVGSPLSLECTVEGTSNPNLYWYRQAAGRGLQLLFYSVGIGQISSEVPQNLSASRPQDRQFILSSKKLLLSDSGFYLCAWMGGGGYEQYFGPGTRLTVT.